One sample yielded the 26 T cell receptor beta chains listed below, sequenced in a study of PD-1 blockade in classical Hodgkin lymphoma. Produced via immunoSEQ multiplex PCR; TCRdb's table is partial and in-frame only. This sample yields approximately 73,000 clones, of which 90% to 95% are seen a single time; approximately 8.2% belongs to the top ten. Every one of the patients relapsed after autologous stem cell transplantation (brentuximab vedotin exposure was variable). This material consisted of peripheral blood mononuclear cells (PBMCs), taken at baseline. These receptors came from a human donor with classical Hodgkin lymphoma.

This clone was counted between two and nine times. The chain has TRBV4-1 and TRBJ2-7, with TRBD1 identical over 9 bases. This CDR3 is 16 amino acids long. The germline CDR1 and CDR2 sequences are MGHRA and YSYEKL. V shed 3 bases and J 0 bases; nucleotides not matched to a gene: 6. The CDR3 sequence is CASSQATGGPSYEQYF. The CDR3, as DNA: TGCGCCAGCAGCCAGGCGACAGGGGGGCCCTCCTACGAGCAGTACTTC.

The chain joins TRBV19 to TRBJ2-2, with 12 bases that match TRBD2. The CDR3 has 16 amino acids. From germline, CDR1 is LNHDA and CDR2 SQIVND (reference sequence). V was pared by 3 bases and J by 5 bases, with 4 bases of the junction left unmatched. Written as DNA, the CDR3 is TGTGCCAGTAGTATGACTAGCGGGAGTTATACCGGGGAGCTGTTTTTT. This gives the protein CASSMTSGSYTGELFF.

The chain recombines TRBV27 with TRBJ2-5; no clear D gene. This CDR3 spans 14 amino acids. Germline CDR1 MNHEY, CDR2 SMNVEV (reference sequence). Trimming left V 5 bases short and J 5 bases short, with 15 bases between. DNA for the CDR3: TGTGCCAGCAGTCCCACGCGAGTCACTGAGACCCAGTACTTC. Translated, it gives CASSPTRVTETQYF.

The CDR3 loop is CASSLERAGVDEQYF. The CDR3 DNA reads TGCGCCAGCAGCTTGGAACGAGCGGGAGTCGACGAGCAGTACTTC. The V and J genes are TRBV5-1 and TRBJ2-7; TRBD2 agrees at 8 bases. The CDR3 extends over 15 amino acids. From germline, CDR1 is SGHRS and CDR2 YFSETQ. V shed 0 bases and J 5 bases; nucleotides not matched to a gene: 7.

Here the CDR3 DNA reads TGCAGCGTTGAAGCGAACAGGGAGCTTGAGCAGTTCTTC. It yields the protein CSVEANRELEQFF. The genes are TRBV29-1 and TRBJ2-1; weak D call: TRBD1 (6 bases). The CDR3 is made up of 13 amino acids. Germline V gene data show CDR1 as SQVTM and CDR2 as ANQGSEA. Trimming pared 1 base from V and 9 bases from J, leaving 13 bases between.

The chain recombines TRBV28 with TRBJ2-5; the D gene is possibly TRBD1 (6 bases). V was pared by 6 bases and J by 5 bases, with 19 bases between. Germline V gene lookup returns CDR1 MDHEN and CDR2 SYDVKM. This CDR3 is built from 15 residues. For the CDR3, the DNA is TGTGCCAGCAGGGGCCCCGACAGGCGCTTCGAGACCCAGTACTTC. This sequence encodes CASRGPDRRFETQYF.

The chain has TRBV5-1 and TRBJ1-3; 8 bases align to TRBD1. CDR1 is SGHRS and CDR2 is YFSETQ in the germline V gene. Trimming at V came to 1 base and at J to 4 bases, leaving 7 bases not matched to a gene. CDR3 size: 16 residues. The CDR3, as DNA: TGCGCCAGCAGCTTGTCGGACAGGGCGGGCGGAAACACCATATATTTT. Translated: CASSLSDRAGGNTIYF.

The chain carries TRBV6-6 and TRBJ2-7; the D gene could be TRBD1 or TRBD2 (5 bases each). CDR3 size: 13 residues. Trimming pared 3 bases from V and 5 bases from J, leaving 11 bases between. Per the germline V gene, CDR1 is MNHNY and CDR2 is SVGAGI (reference sequence). Here the CDR3 reads CASSYTRGDEQYF. The CDR3 region has the DNA TGTGCCAGCAGTTATACCAGAGGGGACGAGCAGTACTTC.

The rearrangement uses TRBV27 and TRBJ2-2, with D uncertain. With 3 bases removed from V and 7 bases from J, the gap between germline ends came to 9 bases. This CDR3 spans 13 amino acids. Germline CDR1 and CDR2: MNHEY and SMNVEV (reference sequence). CDR3 sequence (DNA): TGTGCCAGCAGTTTTGTCATCGGCGGGGAGCTGTTTTTT. Translation: CASSFVIGGELFF.

The rearrangement links TRBV4-2 to TRBJ2-1; D is ambiguous. Trimming pared 0 bases from V and 7 bases from J, leaving 10 bases between. The CDR3 runs 14 residues. Germline V lookup: CDR1 LGHNA, CDR2 YNFKEQ. The DNA for the CDR3 is TGTGCCAGCAGCCAAGAAGGAGAAGGGAATGAGCAGTTCTTC. Its translation is CASSQEGEGNEQFF.

This clone was found once. V usage is TRBV5-1 and J usage is TRBJ1-2; D call uncertain. The length of the CDR3 is 18 residues. Trimming stripped 3 bases from V and 3 bases from J, with 24 bases between. CDR1 is SGHRS, CDR2 YFSETQ, per germline. The CDR3 reads CASSSYPTTGPPYYGYTF. In DNA form, the CDR3 reads TGCGCCAGCAGCTCTTACCCGACCACGGGCCCACCCTACTATGGCTACACCTTC.

The CDR3 is CASSLQGRNYGYTF. Here the CDR3 DNA reads TGTGCCAGCAGTTTGCAGGGGCGAAACTATGGCTACACCTTC. V and J are TRBV2 and TRBJ1-2; tentative D call: TRBD1 (6 bases). V lost 5 bases to trimming and J lost 2 bases, with 12 bases between them. CDR1 and CDR2 (germline): SNHLY, FYNNEI. This CDR3 comprises 14 residues. Full variable domain (remainder filled in from reference TRBV2 and TRBJ1-2): EPEVTQTPSHQVTQMGQEVILRCVPISNHLYFYWYRQILGQKVEFLVSFYNNEISEKSEIFDDQFSVERPDGSNFTLKIRSTKLEDSAMYFCASSLQGRNYGYTFGSGTRLTVV.

This chain links TRBV7-2 with TRBJ2-2; tentative D call: TRBD2 (6 bases). The CDR3 extends over 14 amino acids. Trimming removed 5 bases from V and 9 bases from J, with 16 bases in between. Germline lookup yields CDR1 SGHTA and CDR2 FQGNSA. CDR3 sequence (DNA): TGTGCCAGCAGCCCCCGGGGCGGGGCCCGGGAGCTGTTTTTT. Translation: CASSPRGGARELFF.

This chain joins TRBV6-9 and TRBJ1-2, with 10 positions matching TRBD1. CDR1 MNHGY and CDR2 SVAAGI come from the germline V gene. The CDR3 has 15 amino acids. J was trimmed by 8 bases and V by 7 bases; bases with no gene match: 13. CDR3 bases: TGTGCCAGCACCAACGGCCAGACAGGGGGCTGGGGCTACACCTTC. Protein sequence: CASTNGQTGGWGYTF.

The J gene is TRBJ2-1, the V gene TRBV5-4; 7 positions match TRBD1. The CDR3 runs to 13 residues. Unmatched junction bases numbered 5, after V lost 4 bases and J lost 7 bases. Germline values: CDR1 SGHNT, CDR2 YYREEE (reference sequence). CDR3 loop: CASSVTGSNEQFF. The DNA of the CDR3 is TGTGCCAGCAGCGTGACAGGGTCGAATGAGCAGTTCTTC. Looking up the rest from reference TRBV5-4 and TRBJ2-1 gives the full variable domain: ETGVTQSPTHLIKTRGQQVTLRCSSQSGHNTVSWYQQALGQGPQFIFQYYREEENGRGNFPPRFSGLQFPNYSSELNVNALELDDSALYLCASSVTGSNEQFFGPGTRLTVL.

The V call is TRBV9, the J call TRBJ2-4, with 11 bases fitting TRBD2. The V segment lost 2 bases and the J segment 6 bases; nucleotides outside the gene matches: 4. This CDR3 spans 15 amino acids. From germline, CDR1 is SGDLS and CDR2 YYNGEE. The chain's CDR3 is CASSVTGLAGNIQYF. The CDR3 DNA reads TGTGCCAGCAGCGTTACCGGACTAGCGGGAAACATTCAGTACTTC.

This clone showed up just a few times. The V call is TRBV25-1, the J call TRBJ1-1; the D is unclear. The V and J ends lost 0 bases and 5 bases respectively, with 22 bases between them. CDR3 size: 18 residues. Germline V CDR1 and CDR2: MGHDK, SYGVNS. The CDR3 DNA is TGTGCCAGCAGTGAATACCCTCGCTACAAGGTTAGGAAGACTGAAGCTTTCTTT. Protein sequence: CASSEYPRYKVRKTEAFF.

This sequence joins TRBV5-1 and TRBJ2-3; 9 nucleotides agree with TRBD2. With V trimmed by 5 bases and J by 0 bases, 7 bases remained unmatched. CDR1 SGHRS and CDR2 YFSETQ come from the germline V gene. The CDR3 totals 16 residues. This CDR3 is CASSISGSGSTDTQYF. DNA for the CDR3: TGCGCCAGCAGTATTAGCGGGAGTGGGAGCACAGATACGCAGTATTTT.

Here the CDR3 DNA reads TGTGCCAGCAGCAACGCGGACACTGAAGCTTTCTTT. It codes for CASSNADTEAFF. The chain employs TRBV6-5 and TRBJ1-1; D gene uncertain. CDR3 length equals 12 residues. Trimming took off 6 bases at V and 3 bases at J, with 8 bases between the two ends. The germline CDR1 and CDR2 sequences are MNHEY and SVGAGI.

The CDR3 coding sequence is TGTGCCACCAGCAGAGATTCGGGGTGGAATGAGCAGTTCTTC. This encodes CATSRDSGWNEQFF. The J gene is TRBJ2-1, the V gene TRBV15; D perhaps matches TRBD2 (5 bases). The germline V gene has CDR1 LNHNV and CDR2 YYDKDF (reference sequence). V was pared by 0 bases and J by 7 bases, with 10 bases between. The CDR3 has 14 residues.

The chain couples TRBV12-5 to TRBJ2-1; 8 bases line up with TRBD2. V shed 1 base and J 7 bases; nucleotides not matched to a gene: 12. Germline CDR1 and CDR2: LGHNT and FRNRAP. This CDR3 has 17 amino acids. The CDR3 protein is CASGLDPLVAGLNEQFF. The CDR3 coding sequence is TGTGCTAGTGGTTTGGATCCGTTGGTAGCGGGGTTGAATGAGCAGTTCTTC. Together with reference TRBV12-5 and TRBJ2-1, the CDR3 gives the full variable domain: DARVTQTPRHKVTEMGQEVTMRCQPILGHNTVFWYRQTMMQGLELLAYFRNRAPLDDSGMPKDRFSAEMPDATLATLKIQPSEPRDSAVYFCASGLDPLVAGLNEQFFGPGTRLTVL.

The rearrangement uses TRBV10-3 and TRBJ2-1, with D perhaps matching TRBD2 (6 bases). CDR1 and CDR2 from the germline V gene are ENHRY and SYGVKD. The length of the CDR3 is 14 residues. V lost 6 bases and J 8 bases, leaving 17 bases between the germline ends. The CDR3 protein is CAIRERVLGHEQFF. CDR3 coding DNA: TGTGCCATCAGAGAGCGGGTTTTGGGCCATGAGCAGTTCTTC.

This chain joins TRBV30 and TRBJ2-1, with 8 bases identical to TRBD2. The ends lost 1 base at V and 1 base at J; junction bases unmatched: 15. From germline, CDR1 is GTSNPN and CDR2 SVGIG (reference sequence). The CDR3 is made up of 19 amino acids. The CDR3 here is CAWSGVSGNPPFSYNEQFF. CDR3 nucleotide sequence: TGTGCCTGGAGTGGAGTTAGCGGGAACCCCCCTTTTTCCTACAATGAGCAGTTCTTC.

V gene TRBV19 combines with J gene TRBJ1-6; D is possibly TRBD1 (5 bases). Trimming took off 7 bases at V and 7 bases at J, with 11 bases between the two ends. The germline V gene has CDR1 LNHDA and CDR2 SQIVND (reference sequence). The CDR3 loop spans 13 amino acids. The CDR3 loop is CASNRDFNSPLHF. CDR3 sequence (DNA): TGTGCCAGTAATAGGGACTTCAATTCACCCCTCCACTTT.

The chain is built from TRBV5-8 and TRBJ1-1; D unclear. This CDR3 contains 14 residues. Germline V CDR1 and CDR2: SGHTS, YDEGEE. Trimming cost V 4 bases and J 4 bases, with 14 bases left between them. The CDR3 spells CASSLARWGTEAFF. The CDR3 DNA reads TGTGCCAGCAGCCTCGCCCGATGGGGCACTGAAGCTTTCTTT.

This chain uses TRBV18 with TRBJ1-5, with D possibly matching TRBD1 (5 bases). In germline, CDR1 is KGHSH, CDR2 LQKENI. The CDR3 consists of 15 residues. The V gene lost 6 bases and the J gene lost 4 bases, with 16 bases spanning the gap. CDR3 coding DNA: TGTGCCAGCTCCCGCGGTGGGTCAGGGAATCAGCCCCAGCATTTT. Translating gives CASSRGGSGNQPQHF.